The present entry profiles one T cell receptor beta chain with its context. Antigen unknown. These data originate in a study of T cell responses to AZD1222 COVID-19 vaccine. Overall study findings and caveats: When two AZD1222 doses had been given, Spike-specific TCR breadth and depth rose. Regions left unmutated in variants are reportedly the target of nearly half of spike-specific TCRs. Repertoires in all cases were sampled only once the peak T cell response had passed. CD4 TCRs linked to vaccination spanned spike, dominating at 160-218 and 743-854.

Here immunoSEQ multiplex PCR was the method, and the copy in TCRdb shows in-frame clones only, minus some. In the table there are about 93,000 clones, approximately 92% of which are singletons. V dropped 4 bases and J dropped 11 bases, with 14 bases sitting between them. This CDR3 contains 11 residues. CDR1 is SQVTM and CDR2 is ANQGSEA in the germline V gene. The TCR sequence derives from an adult who received the AZD1222 COVID-19 vaccine. The chain joins TRBV29-1 to TRBJ1-1; D might be TRBD1 (5 bases). Sequenced here: peripheral blood, sampled 28 days after the second AZD1222 dose. The CDR3 DNA sequence: TGCAGCGTTGTGTACGCAGGGTGGGCTTTCTTT. It specifies CSVVYAGWAFF.